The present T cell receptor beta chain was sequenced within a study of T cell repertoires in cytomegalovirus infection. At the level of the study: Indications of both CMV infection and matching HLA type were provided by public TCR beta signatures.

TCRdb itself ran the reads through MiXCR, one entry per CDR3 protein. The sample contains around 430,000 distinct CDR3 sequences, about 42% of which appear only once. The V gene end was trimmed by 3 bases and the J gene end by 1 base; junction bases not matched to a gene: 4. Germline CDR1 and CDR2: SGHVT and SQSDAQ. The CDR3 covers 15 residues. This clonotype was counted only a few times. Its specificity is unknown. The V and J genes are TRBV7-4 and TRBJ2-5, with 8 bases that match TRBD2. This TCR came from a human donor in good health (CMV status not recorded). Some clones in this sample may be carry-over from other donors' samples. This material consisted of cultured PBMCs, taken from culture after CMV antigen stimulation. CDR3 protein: CASSFSGVFQETQYF. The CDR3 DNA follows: TGTGCCAGCAGCTTTAGCGGGGTGTTCCAAGAGACCCAGTACTTC.